Sequencing of this T cell receptor (beta chain) was carried out in a study of naive and memory T cell subsets listed by TCRdb under 2017. Background for the entire study: Sorted naive and memory T cell subsets from peripheral blood were analyzed in the study using a UMI-based, open-source pipeline for TCR alpha and beta sequencing. Complete agreement was observed between the functional CMV T cell responses and the IgG serology results. RNA was DNase-treated and reverse transcribed with TCR constant-region primers, mostly using SuperScript III. The study at large found these results: After error correction, over 90% of naive TCR sequences appeared only once, giving much steeper abundance distributions than memory subsets. No ground truth was available to validate the repertoire findings for the naive and memory subsets. In both CD4 and CD8 cells, a rise in Gini index and a fall in Shannon and inverse Simpson diversity were observed from naive through CM, EM and EMRA. Each clonotype was defined as a single alpha or beta chain sequence rather than as a paired alpha/beta receptor. A few larger clonotypes were present in naive repertoires, especially CD8 naive repertoires, and these clonotypes were possibly memory cells re-expressing CD45RA. RNA-based TCR counts may be affected by expression changes linked to T cell activation and differentiation. A power law was followed by TCR abundance, with an exponent that differed between naive and memory subsets but was consistent across the three individuals.

Measured from the cysteine to the phenylalanine, the CDR3 is 12 residues long. Left in the record is the CDR3 DNA by itself, 36 bases read in frame from the first base. Looking up the germline V gene yields CDR1 SNHLY and CDR2 FYNNEI. The germline ends are 17 bases apart after V is trimmed by 6 bases and J by 14 bases. Receptor amplification or capture employed UMI-ligation and nested PCR. An equimolar mix of two oligonucleotides covering both TRBC1 and TRBC2 was used as the beta constant-region primer. The ligated cDNA went through four rounds of PCR with nested alpha and beta constant-region primers together with the SP2 primer. A single-stranded oligonucleotide containing the SP2 primer and a 12-nucleotide UMI was joined to the 3' end of the cDNA by T4 RNA ligase 1. Incubation of the ligation reaction lasted roughly 20-24 hours at 16 degrees C. PCR2 was usually performed as a SYBR Green qPCR and halted at a preset threshold so that over-amplification would not occur. Apart from the first purification, every purification step used Agencourt AMPure XP magnetic beads. Library quantification was done by Qubit, followed by a TapeStation check on which the main peak was expected at around 650 bp. Sequencing of the pooled libraries was done on an Illumina MiSeq using v2 2x251 paired-end kits, which typically yielded about 1-2.3 million reads per sample. Each sample library was pooled at roughly 4 nM, and roughly 4.5-8% PhiX was included to improve cluster recognition. Per the authors' processing: Decombinator assigned V and J genes to Demultiplexor-processed FASTQ reads by tag matching, allowing a single base-pair mismatch. Collapsinator relied on UMIs to fix sequencing errors as well as frequency errors caused by PCR heterogeneity. TCRs were translated and CDR3s were extracted from the conserved cysteine to the FGXG phenylalanine by CDR3Translator, with non-productive sequences being flagged. Repertoires were subsampled to equal numbers of UMI-defined TCRs before Gini, Shannon entropy and inverse Simpson indices were calculated. Within the linear range, a power law was fitted by maximum likelihood to the distributions of clonotype abundance. Similar UMI counts, unique TCR numbers and clonal distributions were obtained with the pipeline and with MIGEC on one naive CD8 sample. In one analysis, naive TCRs that were also found in any memory subset of the same donor were excluded from the naive repertoire. Repertoires were searched for approximately 7,000 CMV-associated CDR3 sequences compiled from VDJdb and a published dataset. The public reads were run again by TCRdb, first through fastp at Q25 and then through MiXCR, and only productive beta chains were kept. Records with the same CDR3 protein are collapsed into one entry carrying the most frequent genes and DNA. It is TCRdb's table, rather than the study itself, that gives the V and J calls and clone size. The sample data list 140,000 to 150,000 distinct CDR3 sequences, and approximately 22% of these were observed just once. The top ten clonotypes cover 0.09% to 0.13% of the sample.

Ten or more counts support this clonotype. Its binding antigen is unknown. No quality values exist for individual bases; no much larger clone is one base distant. Separate amplification of TCR alpha and beta chain libraries was performed from the second PCR step onward. Donor CMV status was determined by IFNgamma production from CD4+ T cells after overnight stimulation of fresh PBMCs with CMV viral lysate. Using Miltenyi beads, CD4 T cells were first positively selected, and CD8 T cells were then positively selected from the CD4-negative fraction. Cells stained for CD3, CD4, CD8, CD45RA, CD27 and a live/dead dye were sorted on a BD Aria II into four subsets by CD45RA and CD27. Blood came from a few healthy volunteers, each fractionated into CD4 and CD8 T cells and then into four differentiation subsets. Around 120 ml of peripheral blood was collected from each donor, and PBMC were isolated from the blood using Ficoll-Paque PLUS density-gradient centrifugation. The sorted cells were lysed in RLT buffer, after which RNA was extracted using a Qiagen RNeasy kit and kept at -80 degrees C.

Sequencing was performed on naive CD4+ T cells from blood. In the paper's terms, the cell subset or site label means: naive T cells, CD45RA high CD27+. The receptor was derived from a human donor in good health. The sequence joins TRBV2 to TRBJ2-1; D gene: possibly TRBD2, on 5 matching bases. The nucleotide sequence reads as follows: TGTGCCAGCAGGTTACTAGGAATCAAAGAGTTCTTC. This is translated as CASRLLGIKEFF.